The next 10 T cell receptor beta chains were all read from a single sample in a study of blood T cell repertoires in COVID-19. The protocol was immunoSEQ multiplex PCR, while the TCRdb copy is restricted to in-frame clones and leaves out a portion. The table shows roughly 140,000 clones, with about 79% occurring only once. The sequencing input was peripheral blood. Receptors were obtained from a woman between 50 and 59 years old with acute or convalescent COVID-19.

J is TRBJ2-7 and V is TRBV12-3 or TRBV12-4; no clear D gene. The CDR3 sequence is 13 residues long. Trimming cost V 6 bases and J 5 bases, with 14 bases left between them. The CDR3 nucleotides are TGTGCCAGCAGATTGACACTCGGCCACGAGCAGTACTTC. Its protein product is CASRLTLGHEQYF.

The chain employs TRBV9 and TRBJ1-6, with D tentatively TRBD1 (5 bases). CDR1 and CDR2 from the germline V gene are SGDLS and YYNGEE. The CDR3 is 15 amino acids. The V gene lost 2 bases and the J gene lost 7 bases, with 13 bases spanning the gap. This chain's CDR3 is CASSVGEGSNSPLHF. For the CDR3, the DNA is TGTGCCAGCAGCGTGGGGGAGGGGAGCAATTCACCCCTCCACTTT.

The chain couples TRBV4-2 to TRBJ2-5; TRBD2 matches at 13 bases. Germline CDR1 and CDR2: LGHNA and YNFKEQ. V lost 1 base, J lost 3 bases, and 5 bases stayed unmatched. There are 17 residues in the CDR3. The CDR3 reads CASSQALTSGREETQYF. Here the CDR3 DNA reads TGTGCCAGCAGCCAAGCGCTTACTAGCGGGAGGGAAGAGACCCAGTACTTC.

This chain connects TRBV6-5 to TRBJ2-7; 7 nucleotides agree with TRBD2. Per germline, CDR1 MNHEY and CDR2 SVGAGI. V shed 6 bases and J 3 bases; nucleotides not matched to a gene: 8. This CDR3 is 14 amino acids long. The CDR3 is CASRRNPSGYEQYF. The CDR3, as DNA: TGTGCCAGCAGGCGAAACCCTAGCGGCTACGAGCAGTACTTC.

About this clone: Other nucleotide sequences from this sample produce the same CDR3. V gene TRBV4-2 combines with J gene TRBJ1-4; TRBD1 aligns across 10 bases. Germline CDR1 and CDR2: LGHNA and YNFKEQ. The length of the CDR3 is 14 residues. Trimming took 6 bases from V and 5 from J; bases not matched to a gene: 3. The CDR3 DNA is TGTGCCAGCAGTCAGGGACAGGGGAATGAAAAACTGTTTTTT. As protein: CASSQGQGNEKLFF.

The rearrangement uses TRBV24-1 and TRBJ2-7; D possibly corresponds to TRBD2 (6 bases). The CDR3 is 16 amino acids. Germline values: CDR1 KGHDR, CDR2 SFDVKD. V lost 6 bases, J lost 0 bases, and 17 bases lay in between. CDR3 sequence reads: CATSRLGVRGSYEQYF. DNA of the CDR3: TGTGCCACCAGTCGGTTGGGGGTGCGGGGCTCCTACGAGCAGTACTTC.

This clone is medium-sized by share. The genes are TRBV27 and TRBJ1-1; D not resolved. Deletions cut 5 bases from V and 6 bases from J, with 7 bases between. This CDR3 is built from 11 residues. From germline, CDR1 is MNHEY and CDR2 SMNVEV (reference sequence). This CDR3 reads CASSGGAEAFF. In nucleotides, the CDR3 is TGTGCCAGCAGTGGCGGGGCTGAAGCTTTCTTT.

This chain uses TRBV4-2 with TRBJ2-7; D possibly corresponds to TRBD1 (6 bases). The V gene lost 4 bases and the J gene lost 6 bases, with 13 bases spanning the gap. This CDR3 comprises 13 residues. CDR1 and CDR2 from the germline V gene are LGHNA and YNFKEQ. The CDR3 loop is CASSRNTGIEQYF. The CDR3 nucleotides are TGTGCCAGCAGCCGAAACACAGGGATCGAGCAGTACTTC.

The chain combines TRBV10-3 with TRBJ1-5; 7 bases agree with TRBD1. CDR1 is ENHRY, CDR2 SYGVKD, per germline. V was pared by 6 bases and J by 7 bases, with 6 bases of the junction left unmatched. The CDR3 has 13 residues. The CDR3 DNA reads TGTGCCATCAGCCCAGGGGGTCAACAGCCCCAGCATTTT. It yields the protein CAISPGGQQPQHF.

V is TRBV9 and J is TRBJ1-6; D might be TRBD1 (6 bases). Trimming shortened V by 7 bases and J by 0 bases, and 14 bases separated the two germline ends. The CDR3 spans 16 residues. From germline, CDR1 is SGDLS and CDR2 YYNGEE. In nucleotides, the CDR3 is TGTGCCAGCTCACCTAGGGGGGGCTCCTATAATTCACCCCTCCACTTT. Amino acids: CASSPRGGSYNSPLHF.